Listed here are 20 T cell receptor beta chains from one sample, sequenced in a study of T cell responses to AZD1222 COVID-19 vaccine. The repertoire was sequenced with immunoSEQ multiplex PCR; TCRdb's copy has only in-frame clones and lacks some. Here the sample spans around 200,000 clones, about 90% being singletons. Sample: peripheral blood, taken on day 0 of AZD1222 vaccination. Receptors originate from an adult in good health.

The V gene is TRBV7-9, the J gene TRBJ2-2; 7 bases align to TRBD1. Losses at the gene ends were 5 bases for V and 1 base for J; bases not matched to a gene: 4. This CDR3 contains 15 residues. The germline V gene encodes CDR1 SEHNR and CDR2 FQNEAQ (reference sequence). The CDR3 nucleotides are TGTGCCAGCAGCCCTGGGACAGAGAACACCGGGGAGCTGTTTTTT. Encoded protein: CASSPGTENTGELFF.

The chain recombines TRBV6-2 or TRBV6-3 with TRBJ1-2; D call uncertain. Trimming shortened V by 0 bases and J by 4 bases, and 9 bases separated the two germline ends. The CDR3 totals 14 residues. The germline V gene has CDR1 MNHEY and CDR2 SVGEGT. Written as DNA, the CDR3 is TGTGCCAGCAGTTACTCAAGAGCAGTCTATGGCTACACCTTC. This gives the protein CASSYSRAVYGYTF.

This rearrangement joins TRBV27 to TRBJ2-7; D might be TRBD1 (6 bases). Trimming took 5 bases from V and 3 from J, leaving 11 bases between them. The CDR3 contains 13 residues. Germline CDR1 reads MNHEY; CDR2 reads SMNVEV (reference sequence). The CDR3 DNA reads as TGTGCCAGCAGTCCCAGGGGCTACTACGAGCAGTACTTC. This sequence encodes CASSPRGYYEQYF.

The rearrangement uses TRBV24-1 and TRBJ1-2; D might be TRBD1 (5 bases). The CDR3 runs to 14 residues. Germline V gene sequence: CDR1 KGHDR, CDR2 SFDVKD. V was trimmed by 7 bases and J by 6 bases, leaving 17 bases between them. The DNA of the CDR3 is TGTGCCACCAGAAGGGGTAAATTGGTCGATGGCTACACCTTC. It codes for CATRRGKLVDGYTF.

V and J are TRBV28 and TRBJ2-7; 7 bases map to TRBD1. V shed 5 bases, J shed 3 bases, and the junction held 4 bases outside the gene matches. The CDR3 runs 13 residues. CDR1 and CDR2 from the germline V gene are MDHEN and SYDVKM. As DNA, the CDR3 is TGTGCCAGCAGTAGAGGGACAGACTACGAGCAGTACTTC. Translated: CASSRGTDYEQYF. Drawing the rest from reference TRBV28 and TRBJ2-7, the complete variable domain is DVKVTQSSRYLVKRTGEKVFLECVQDMDHENMFWYRQDPGLGLRLIYFSYDVKMKEKGDIPEGYSVSREKKERFSLILESASTNQTSMYLCASSRGTDYEQYFGPGTRLTVT.

This clone was detected only once. The V and J genes are TRBV2 and TRBJ1-4; TRBD1 agrees at 10 bases. This CDR3 region has 15 residues. Germline CDR1 is SNHLY and CDR2 is FYNNEI. V gave up 6 bases and J gave up 7 bases; unmatched junction bases: 8. CDR3 sequence: CASRPTGTGAEKLFF. Here the CDR3 DNA reads TGTGCCAGCAGACCTACCGGGACAGGGGCTGAAAAACTGTTTTTT.

The chain has TRBV16 and TRBJ1-1; weak D call: TRBD1 (6 bases). Germline V lookup: CDR1 KGHSY, CDR2 FQNENV. The CDR3 covers 15 residues. Deletions cut 10 bases from V and 1 base from J, with 19 bases between. The CDR3 bases are TGTGCCACCTCCGCCTGGGCAGGGGCGAACACTGAAGCTTTCTTT. Protein sequence: CATSAWAGANTEAFF.

The gene calls are TRBV6-5 and TRBJ1-1; TRBD1 agrees at 7 bases. Germline loops: CDR1 MNHEY, CDR2 SVGAGI. CDR3 length equals 14 residues. Losses at the gene ends were 4 bases for V and 3 bases for J; bases not matched to a gene: 5. CDR3 sequence reads: CASSWVTGDTEAFF. The CDR3 nucleotides read TGTGCCAGCAGTTGGGTCACAGGGGACACTGAAGCTTTCTTT.

The chain couples TRBV6-6 to TRBJ1-2, with TRBD1 identical over 8 bases. The CDR3 length is 17 residues. J was trimmed by 2 bases and V by 7 bases; bases with no gene match: 15. Germline V gives CDR1 MNHNY, CDR2 SVGAGI (reference sequence). CDR3 protein: CASTRAMGQVQNYGYTF. CDR3 nucleotides: TGTGCCAGCACTCGAGCGATGGGACAGGTGCAAAACTATGGCTACACCTTC.

This chain joins TRBV7-2 and TRBJ2-5; D call uncertain. The V end lost 1 base, the J end lost 6 bases, and 9 bases lay between the germline ends. The CDR3 totals 13 residues. Per the germline V gene, CDR1 is SGHTA and CDR2 is FQGNSA. The CDR3 sequence: CASSLGLGKTQYF. The CDR3 DNA reads TGTGCCAGCAGCTTAGGGTTGGGGAAGACCCAGTACTTC.

The V and J genes are TRBV29-1 and TRBJ2-1; D is undetermined. Trimming left V 3 bases short and J 4 bases short, with 10 bases between. CDR3 length: 13 amino acids. Germline V gives CDR1 SQVTM, CDR2 ANQGSEA. The CDR3 spells CSVDEDGYNEQFF. The CDR3 region has the DNA TGCAGCGTTGACGAGGACGGTTACAATGAGCAGTTCTTC.

The chain couples TRBV4-3 to TRBJ2-7; 8 bases align to TRBD1. The CDR3 contains 15 residues. CDR1 is LGHNA and CDR2 is YSLEER in the germline V gene. The trim removed 1 base at V and 3 bases at J, leaving 5 bases unmatched. The CDR3 here is CASSQVGDRGYEQYF. The CDR3 bases are TGCGCCAGCAGCCAAGTAGGAGACAGGGGCTACGAGCAGTACTTC.

This chain joins TRBV9 and TRBJ1-2, with a possible D match to TRBD1 (6 bases). The CDR3 runs to 18 residues. CDR1 and CDR2 from the germline V gene are SGDLS and YYNGEE. With 4 bases removed from V and 4 bases from J, the gap between germline ends came to 26 bases. As DNA, the CDR3 is TGTGCCAGCAGCCCCGGGCTTAAGGGGGGCCAGTCTTCCTATGGCTACACCTTC. Translating it yields CASSPGLKGGQSSYGYTF.

The CDR3, as DNA: TGCGCCAGCAGCCAAGAGAAGTGGACAGGGGTAGGTGGCTACACCTTC. It encodes CASSQEKWTGVGGYTF. The chain combines TRBV4-1 with TRBJ1-2; 9 nucleotides agree with TRBD1. The CDR3 loop spans 16 amino acids. The junction had 9 bases not matched to a gene; V was cut back by 0 bases and J by 7 bases. Germline CDR1 and CDR2: MGHRA and YSYEKL.

This chain joins TRBV24-1 and TRBJ1-4; 7 bases are shared with TRBD1. Germline values: CDR1 KGHDR, CDR2 SFDVKD. J gave up 8 bases and V 2 bases, and 7 bases lay outside the gene matches. The CDR3 runs to 15 residues. CDR3 in amino acids: CATSDSAQGNEKLFF. CDR3 DNA: TGTGCCACCAGTGATTCGGCACAGGGGAACGAAAAACTGTTTTTT.

The gene calls are TRBV4-3 and TRBJ2-2; maybe TRBD1 (5 bases). V dropped 1 base and J dropped 4 bases, with 10 bases sitting between them. This CDR3 has 15 amino acids. The germline V gene encodes CDR1 LGHNA and CDR2 YSLEER. The CDR3 loop is CASSQGLTVTGELFF. The DNA for the CDR3 is TGCGCCAGCAGCCAAGGGTTGACAGTCACCGGGGAGCTGTTTTTT.

The V and J genes are TRBV9 and TRBJ2-1; D gene unclear. CDR1 SGDLS and CDR2 YYNGEE come from the germline V gene. CDR3 size: 14 residues. V lost 3 bases to trimming and J lost 0 bases, with 7 bases between them. Here the CDR3 reads CASSGGSSYNEQFF. CDR3 nucleotides: TGTGCCAGCAGCGGGGGTAGCTCCTACAATGAGCAGTTCTTC. The whole variable domain, remainder taken from reference TRBV9 and TRBJ2-1, is DSGVTQTPKHLITATGQRVTLRCSPRSGDLSVYWYQQSLDQGLQFLIQYYNGEERAKGNILERFSAQQFPDLHSELNLSSLELGDSALYFCASSGGSSYNEQFFGPGTRLTVL.

The rearrangement joins TRBV5-4 to TRBJ1-2; possible D gene TRBD1, 5 bases. This CDR3 spans 16 amino acids. Deletions cut 0 bases from V and 4 bases from J, with 16 bases between. Germline V gene lookup returns CDR1 SGHNT and CDR2 YYREEE (reference sequence). CDR3: CASSLEPQGLPYGYTF. CDR3 coding DNA: TGTGCCAGCAGCTTGGAGCCGCAGGGACTCCCCTATGGCTACACCTTC. Using reference TRBV5-4 and TRBJ1-2 for the parts outside the CDR3, the full variable domain is ETGVTQSPTHLIKTRGQQVTLRCSSQSGHNTVSWYQQALGQGPQFIFQYYREEENGRGNFPPRFSGLQFPNYSSELNVNALELDDSALYLCASSLEPQGLPYGYTFGSGTRLTVV.

This CDR3 reads CASSPVKGQTYNEQFF. CDR3 DNA sequence: TGTGCCAGCAGCCCCGTGAAGGGACAGACCTACAATGAGCAGTTCTTC. The genes are TRBV11-2 and TRBJ2-1; 7 bases line up with TRBD1. After removal of 5 bases from V and 2 bases from J, the junction contained 9 bases not matched to a gene. The CDR3 sequence is 16 residues long. CDR1 and CDR2 (germline): SGHAT, FQNNGV.

The gene calls are TRBV10-2 and TRBJ2-2; 9 bases are shared with TRBD1. Per germline, CDR1 WSHSY and CDR2 SAAADI. The CDR3 contains 15 residues. The V and J ends lost 2 bases and 7 bases, in that order; junction bases with no gene match: 5. In nucleotides, the CDR3 is TGCGCCAGCAGTGAGGGGACAGGGTATGTCGGGGAGCTGTTTTTT. The encoded protein is CASSEGTGYVGELFF.